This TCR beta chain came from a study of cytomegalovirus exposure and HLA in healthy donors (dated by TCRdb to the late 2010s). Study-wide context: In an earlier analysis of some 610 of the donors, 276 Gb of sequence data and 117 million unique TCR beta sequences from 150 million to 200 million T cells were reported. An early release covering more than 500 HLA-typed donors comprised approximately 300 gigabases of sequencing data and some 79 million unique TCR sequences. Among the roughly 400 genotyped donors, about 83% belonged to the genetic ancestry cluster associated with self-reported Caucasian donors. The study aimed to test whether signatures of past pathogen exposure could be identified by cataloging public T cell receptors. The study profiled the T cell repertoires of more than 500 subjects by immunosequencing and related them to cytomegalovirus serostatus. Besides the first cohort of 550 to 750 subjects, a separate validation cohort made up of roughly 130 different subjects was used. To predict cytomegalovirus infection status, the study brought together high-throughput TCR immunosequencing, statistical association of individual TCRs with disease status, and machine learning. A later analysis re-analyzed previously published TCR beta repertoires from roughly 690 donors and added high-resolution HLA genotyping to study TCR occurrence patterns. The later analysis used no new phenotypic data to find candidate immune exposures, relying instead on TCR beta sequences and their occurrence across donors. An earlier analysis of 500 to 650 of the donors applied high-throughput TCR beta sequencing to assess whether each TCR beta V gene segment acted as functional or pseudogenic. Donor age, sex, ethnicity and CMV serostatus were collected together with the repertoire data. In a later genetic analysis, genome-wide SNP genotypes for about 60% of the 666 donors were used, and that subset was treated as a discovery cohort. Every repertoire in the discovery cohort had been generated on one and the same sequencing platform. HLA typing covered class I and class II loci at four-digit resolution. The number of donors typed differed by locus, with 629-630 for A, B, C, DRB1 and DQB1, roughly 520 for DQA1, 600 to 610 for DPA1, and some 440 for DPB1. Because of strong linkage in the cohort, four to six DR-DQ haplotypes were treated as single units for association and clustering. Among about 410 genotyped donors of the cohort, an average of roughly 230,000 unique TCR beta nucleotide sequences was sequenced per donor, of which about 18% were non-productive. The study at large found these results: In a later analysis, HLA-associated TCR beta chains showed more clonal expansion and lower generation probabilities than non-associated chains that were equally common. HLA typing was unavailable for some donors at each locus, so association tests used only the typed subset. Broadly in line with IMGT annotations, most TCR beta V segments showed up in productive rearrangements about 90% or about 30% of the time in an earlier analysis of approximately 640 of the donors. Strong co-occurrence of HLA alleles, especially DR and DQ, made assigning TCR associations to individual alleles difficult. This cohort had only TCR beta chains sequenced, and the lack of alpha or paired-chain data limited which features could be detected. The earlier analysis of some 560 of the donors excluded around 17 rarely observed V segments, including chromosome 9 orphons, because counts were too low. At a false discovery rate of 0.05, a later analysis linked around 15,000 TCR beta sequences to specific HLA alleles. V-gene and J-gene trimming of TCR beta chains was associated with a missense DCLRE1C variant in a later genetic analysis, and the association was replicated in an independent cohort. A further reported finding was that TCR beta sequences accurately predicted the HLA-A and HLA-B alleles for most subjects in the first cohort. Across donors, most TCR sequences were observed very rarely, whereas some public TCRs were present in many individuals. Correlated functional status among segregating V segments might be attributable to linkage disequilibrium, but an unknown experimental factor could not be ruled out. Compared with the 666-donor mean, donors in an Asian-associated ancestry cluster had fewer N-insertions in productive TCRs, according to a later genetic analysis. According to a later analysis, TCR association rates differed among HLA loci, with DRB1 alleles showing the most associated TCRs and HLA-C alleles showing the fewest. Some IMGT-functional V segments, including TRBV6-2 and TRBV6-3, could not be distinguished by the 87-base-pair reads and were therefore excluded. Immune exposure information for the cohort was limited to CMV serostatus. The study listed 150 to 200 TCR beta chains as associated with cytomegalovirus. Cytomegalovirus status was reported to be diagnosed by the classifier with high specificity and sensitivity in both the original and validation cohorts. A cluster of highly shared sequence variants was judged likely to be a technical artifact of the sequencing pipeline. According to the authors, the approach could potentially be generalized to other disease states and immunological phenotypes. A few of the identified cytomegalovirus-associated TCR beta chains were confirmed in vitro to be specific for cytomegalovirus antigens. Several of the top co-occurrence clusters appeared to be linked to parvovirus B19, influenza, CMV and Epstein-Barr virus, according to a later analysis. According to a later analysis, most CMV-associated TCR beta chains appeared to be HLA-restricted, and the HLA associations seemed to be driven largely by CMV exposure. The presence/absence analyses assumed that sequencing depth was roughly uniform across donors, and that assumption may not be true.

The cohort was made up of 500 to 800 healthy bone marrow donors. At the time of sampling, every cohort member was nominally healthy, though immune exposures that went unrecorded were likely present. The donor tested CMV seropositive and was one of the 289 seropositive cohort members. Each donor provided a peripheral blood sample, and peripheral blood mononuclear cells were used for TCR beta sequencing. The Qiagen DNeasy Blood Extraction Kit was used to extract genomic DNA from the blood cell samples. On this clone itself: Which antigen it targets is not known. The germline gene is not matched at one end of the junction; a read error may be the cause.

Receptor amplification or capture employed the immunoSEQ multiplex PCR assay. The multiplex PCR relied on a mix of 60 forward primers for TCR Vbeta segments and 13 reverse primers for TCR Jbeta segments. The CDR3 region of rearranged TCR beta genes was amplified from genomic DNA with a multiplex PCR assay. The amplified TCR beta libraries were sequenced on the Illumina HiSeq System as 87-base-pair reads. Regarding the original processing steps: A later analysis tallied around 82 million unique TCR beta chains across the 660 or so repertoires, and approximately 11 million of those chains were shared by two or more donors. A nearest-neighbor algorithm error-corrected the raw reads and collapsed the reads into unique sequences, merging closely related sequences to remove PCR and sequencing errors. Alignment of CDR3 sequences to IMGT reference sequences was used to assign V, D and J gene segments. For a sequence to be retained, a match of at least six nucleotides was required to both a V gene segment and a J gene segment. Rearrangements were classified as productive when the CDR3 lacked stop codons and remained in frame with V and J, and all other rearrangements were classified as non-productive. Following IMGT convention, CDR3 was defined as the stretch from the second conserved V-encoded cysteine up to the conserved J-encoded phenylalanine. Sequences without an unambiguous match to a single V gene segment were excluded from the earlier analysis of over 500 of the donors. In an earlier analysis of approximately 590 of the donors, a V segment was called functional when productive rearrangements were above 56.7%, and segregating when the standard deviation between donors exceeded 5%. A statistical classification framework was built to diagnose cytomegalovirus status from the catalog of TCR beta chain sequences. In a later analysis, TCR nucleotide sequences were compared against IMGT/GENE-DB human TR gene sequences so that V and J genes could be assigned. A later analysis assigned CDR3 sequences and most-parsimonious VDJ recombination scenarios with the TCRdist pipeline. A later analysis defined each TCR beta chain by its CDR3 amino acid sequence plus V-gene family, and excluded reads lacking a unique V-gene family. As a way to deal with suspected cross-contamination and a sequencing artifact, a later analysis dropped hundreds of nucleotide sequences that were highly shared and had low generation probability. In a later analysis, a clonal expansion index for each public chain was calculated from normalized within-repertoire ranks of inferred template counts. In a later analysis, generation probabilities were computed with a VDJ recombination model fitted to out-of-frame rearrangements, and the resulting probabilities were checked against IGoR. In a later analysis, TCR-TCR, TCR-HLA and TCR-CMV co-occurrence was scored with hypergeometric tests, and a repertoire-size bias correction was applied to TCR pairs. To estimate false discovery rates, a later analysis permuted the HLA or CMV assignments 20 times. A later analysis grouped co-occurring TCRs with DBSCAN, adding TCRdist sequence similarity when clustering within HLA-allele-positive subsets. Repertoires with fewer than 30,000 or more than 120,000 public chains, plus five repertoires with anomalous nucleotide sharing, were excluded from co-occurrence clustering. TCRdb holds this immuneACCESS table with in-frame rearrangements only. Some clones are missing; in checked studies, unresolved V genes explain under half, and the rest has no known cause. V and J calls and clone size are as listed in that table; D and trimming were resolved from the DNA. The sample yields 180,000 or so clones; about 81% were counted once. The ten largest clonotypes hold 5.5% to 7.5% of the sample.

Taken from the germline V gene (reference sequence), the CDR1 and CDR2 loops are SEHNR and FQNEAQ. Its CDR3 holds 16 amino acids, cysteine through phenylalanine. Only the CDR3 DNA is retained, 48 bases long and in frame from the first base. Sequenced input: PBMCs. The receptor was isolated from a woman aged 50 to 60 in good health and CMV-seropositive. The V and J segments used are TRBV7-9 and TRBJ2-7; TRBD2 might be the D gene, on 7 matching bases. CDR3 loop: CSSSAFAGATSYEQYF. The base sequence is TGTTCCAGCAGCGCCTTCGCGGGGGCTACCTCCTACGAGCAGTACTTC.